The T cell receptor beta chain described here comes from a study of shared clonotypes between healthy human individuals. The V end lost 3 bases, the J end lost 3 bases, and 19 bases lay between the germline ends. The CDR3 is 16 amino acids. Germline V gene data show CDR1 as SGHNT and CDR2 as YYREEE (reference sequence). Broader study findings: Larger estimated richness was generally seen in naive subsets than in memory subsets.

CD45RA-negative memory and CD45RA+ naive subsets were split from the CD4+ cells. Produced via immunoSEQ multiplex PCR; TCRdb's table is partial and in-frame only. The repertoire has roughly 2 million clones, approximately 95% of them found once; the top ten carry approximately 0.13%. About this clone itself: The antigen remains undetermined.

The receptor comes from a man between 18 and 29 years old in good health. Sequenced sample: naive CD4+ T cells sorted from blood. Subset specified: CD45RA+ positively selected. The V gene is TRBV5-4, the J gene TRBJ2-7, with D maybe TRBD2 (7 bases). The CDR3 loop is CASSSSTGGTLYEQYF. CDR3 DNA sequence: TGTGCCAGCAGCTCAAGTACGGGGGGCACTCTCTACGAGCAGTACTTC.